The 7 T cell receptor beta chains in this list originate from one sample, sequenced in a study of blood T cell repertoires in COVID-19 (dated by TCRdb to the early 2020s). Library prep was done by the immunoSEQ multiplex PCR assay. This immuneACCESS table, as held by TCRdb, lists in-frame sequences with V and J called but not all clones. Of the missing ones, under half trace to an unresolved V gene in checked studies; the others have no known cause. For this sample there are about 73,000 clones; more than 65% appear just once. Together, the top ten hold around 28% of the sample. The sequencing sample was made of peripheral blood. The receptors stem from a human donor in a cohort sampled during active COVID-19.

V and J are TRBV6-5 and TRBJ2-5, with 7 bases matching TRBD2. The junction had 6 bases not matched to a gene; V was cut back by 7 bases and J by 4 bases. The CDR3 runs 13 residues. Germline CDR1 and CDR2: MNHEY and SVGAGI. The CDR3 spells CASTREAGETQYF. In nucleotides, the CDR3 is TGTGCCAGCACCCGGGAGGCGGGAGAGACCCAGTACTTC.

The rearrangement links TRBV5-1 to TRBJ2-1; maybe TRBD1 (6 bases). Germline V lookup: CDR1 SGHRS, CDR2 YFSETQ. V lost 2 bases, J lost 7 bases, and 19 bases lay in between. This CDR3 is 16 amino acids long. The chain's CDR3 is CASSLGPQGTLNEQFF. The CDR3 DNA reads TGCGCCAGCAGCTTAGGGCCGCAGGGGACGTTAAATGAGCAGTTCTTC.

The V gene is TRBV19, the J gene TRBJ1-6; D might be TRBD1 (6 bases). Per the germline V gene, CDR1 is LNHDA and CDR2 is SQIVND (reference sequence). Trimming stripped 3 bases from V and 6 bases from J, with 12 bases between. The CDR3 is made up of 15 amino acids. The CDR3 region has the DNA TGTGCCAGTAGTATTGCGCTGGGGGCTAATTCACCCCTCCACTTT. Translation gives CASSIALGANSPLHF.

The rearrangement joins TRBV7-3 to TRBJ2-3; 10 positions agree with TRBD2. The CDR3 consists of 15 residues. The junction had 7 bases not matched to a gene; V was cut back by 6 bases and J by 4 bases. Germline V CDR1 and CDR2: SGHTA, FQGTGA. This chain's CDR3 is CASRVSGGHADTQYF. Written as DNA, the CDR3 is TGTGCCAGCAGGGTTAGCGGGGGGCACGCAGATACGCAGTATTTT.

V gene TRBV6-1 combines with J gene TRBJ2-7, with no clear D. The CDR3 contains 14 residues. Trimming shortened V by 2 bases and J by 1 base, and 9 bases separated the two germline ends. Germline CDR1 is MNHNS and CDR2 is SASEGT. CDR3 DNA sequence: TGTGCCAGCAGTGAAATGGCCGCTTCCTACGAGCAGTACTTC. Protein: CASSEMAASYEQYF.

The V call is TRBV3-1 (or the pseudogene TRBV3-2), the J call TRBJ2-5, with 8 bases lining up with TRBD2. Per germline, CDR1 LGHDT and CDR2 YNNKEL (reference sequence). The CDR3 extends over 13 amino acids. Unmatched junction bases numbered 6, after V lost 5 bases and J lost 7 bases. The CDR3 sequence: CASSASSGGTQYF. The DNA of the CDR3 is TGTGCCAGCAGCGCAAGCAGCGGGGGGACCCAGTACTTC.

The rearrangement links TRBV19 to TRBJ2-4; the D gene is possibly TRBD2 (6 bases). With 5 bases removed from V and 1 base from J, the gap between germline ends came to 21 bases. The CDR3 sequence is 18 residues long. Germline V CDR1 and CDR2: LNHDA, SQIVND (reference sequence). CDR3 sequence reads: CASSPGLLRVVAKNIQYF. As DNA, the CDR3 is TGTGCCAGTAGTCCCGGACTACTAAGGGTTGTGGCCAAAAACATTCAGTACTTC.